The rows below give T cell receptor beta chains drawn from one sample of a study of beta chain features in type 1 diabetes. Here immunoSEQ multiplex PCR was the method, and the copy in TCRdb shows in-frame clones only, minus some. The sample yields 300,000 to 350,000 clones, 9.3% seen once. The sample consisted of central memory CD4+ T cells from blood. These TCRs come from a man aged 25 to 40 with type 1 diabetes. CDR3s include the opening cysteine and the closing phenylalanine or tryptophan. A D gene is named only where the DNA matches it firmly. The listing skips clone size in some rows; elsewhere it reads once, few, many or a size class.

CDR3nt: TGTGCCAGCAGTGAAGGACTAGGAAGGACTGGAAACACCATATATTTT; CDR3aa: CASSEGLGRTGNTIYF; j_gene: TRBJ1-3; v_gene: TRBV25-1; abundance: NA; d_gene: NA
CDR3nt: TGCGCCAGCGGCCCCCCCGGGACAGGGGGCCGCGAGCAGTACTTC; CDR3aa: CASGPPGTGGREQYF; j_gene: TRBJ2-7; v_gene: TRBV5-1; abundance: NA; d_gene: TRBD1
CDR3nt: TGTGCCAGCAGCGACGGGGTCGCAGAGAGCACAGATACGCAGTATTTT; CDR3aa: CASSDGVAESTDTQYF; j_gene: TRBJ2-3; v_gene: TRBV21-1; abundance: many; d_gene: NA
CDR3nt: TGTGCCAGCAGCGTTGAAGACGGACCGGTTGAGCAGTACTTC; CDR3aa: CASSVEDGPVEQYF; j_gene: TRBJ2-7; v_gene: TRBV9; abundance: NA; d_gene: NA
CDR3nt: TGTGCCAGCAGCTTGGTCGGCGCCAGCTCCTACGAGCAGTACTTC; CDR3aa: CASSLVGASSYEQYF; j_gene: TRBJ2-7; v_gene: TRBV5-6; abundance: few; d_gene: NA
CDR3nt: TGTGCCAGCAGCTTGTCTGGGGACGATACGCAGTATTTT; CDR3aa: CASSLSGDDTQYF; j_gene: TRBJ2-3; v_gene: TRBV7-9; abundance: few; d_gene: NA
CDR3nt: TGTGCCAGCAGTTATCAGATCTCGCAGACCCAGTACTTC; CDR3aa: CASSYQISQTQYF; j_gene: TRBJ2-5; v_gene: TRBV6-5; abundance: few; d_gene: NA
CDR3nt: TGTGCCATCAGTGAGTTAAGAGGGGGCACTGAAGCTTTCTTT; CDR3aa: CAISELRGGTEAFF; j_gene: TRBJ1-1; v_gene: TRBV10-3; abundance: NA; d_gene: NA
CDR3nt: TGTGCCAGCAGCTTAGATCTACTTCCGGTTCGAGGCTACACCTTC; CDR3aa: CASSLDLLPVRGYTF; j_gene: TRBJ1-2; v_gene: TRBV11-2; abundance: few; d_gene: NA
CDR3nt: TGTGCCACCAGCAGAGACCCCGCAGGGGGTGCAGATACGCAGTATTTT; CDR3aa: CATSRDPAGGADTQYF; j_gene: TRBJ2-3; v_gene: TRBV15; abundance: few; d_gene: TRBD1
CDR3nt: TGTGCCAGCTCACGGGACGGGAATCAGCCCCAGCATTTT; CDR3aa: CASSRDGNQPQHF; j_gene: TRBJ1-5; v_gene: TRBV18; abundance: NA; d_gene: NA
CDR3nt: TGTGCCAGCTCACCGCAAAGACAGAACACAGATACGCAGTATTTT; CDR3aa: CASSPQRQNTDTQYF; j_gene: TRBJ2-3; v_gene: TRBV18; abundance: many; d_gene: NA
CDR3nt: TGCGCCAGCAGGGTAGGGGACTATGGCTACACCTTC; CDR3aa: CASRVGDYGYTF; j_gene: TRBJ1-2; v_gene: TRBV5-1; abundance: NA; d_gene: NA